This T cell receptor (beta chain) was sequenced during a study of T cells in Graves' hyperthyroidism and ophthalmopathy. The CDR3 has 15 amino acids. V trimming: 3 bases; J trimming: 2 bases; junction bases outside the gene matches: 5. Germline CDR1 reads LGHNA; CDR2 reads YSLEER. Authors of the study amplified TCR beta CDR3 regions from RNA transcripts. In the first-round RT-PCR of the TCR CDR3, the HTBI primer set was used. Each CDR3 protein gets one entry after TCRdb re-called the multiplex PCR reads with MiXCR. Of 500,000 to 650,000 distinct CDR3 sequences in the sample, roughly 15% are singletons; the top ten hold under 15%. Exclusions: uncontrolled infection, other autoimmune disease, pregnancy, lactation.

The TCR sequence derives from a woman in her fifties or sixties with Graves' ophthalmopathy. Sequenced input: blood. The V call is TRBV4-3, the J call TRBJ2-7; 9 bases align to TRBD1. CDR3 residues: CASSHGTGGPYEQYF. The CDR3 bases are TGCGCCAGCAGCCACGGAACAGGGGGCCCCTACGAGCAGTACTTC.